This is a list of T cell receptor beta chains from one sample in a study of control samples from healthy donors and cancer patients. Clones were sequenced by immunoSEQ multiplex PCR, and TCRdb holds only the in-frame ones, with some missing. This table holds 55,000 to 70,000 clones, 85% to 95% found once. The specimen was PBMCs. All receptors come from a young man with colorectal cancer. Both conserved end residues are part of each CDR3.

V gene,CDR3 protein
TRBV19,CASSIVWGGLGYNEQFF
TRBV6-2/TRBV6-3,CASSWLFTDTQYF
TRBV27,CASSLGGSYGYTF
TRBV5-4,CASSPDGNYGYTF
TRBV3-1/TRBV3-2,CASSQRAQEGYNEQFF
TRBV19,CASSIVELAGDNEQFF
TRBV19,CASSSGRGISSPLHF
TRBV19,CASTFWETSPVEAFF
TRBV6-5,CASNSGWSTDTQYF
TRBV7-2,CASSARDRSLNTEAFF
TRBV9,CASSADLAGGGKPSPLHF
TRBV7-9,CASSLRGGPETQYF
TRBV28,CASSLYRAPTYNSPLHF
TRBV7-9,CASSSRGLAGVQETQYF
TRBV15,CATSRVGRAVSWWDSWYYGYTF
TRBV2,CASSEVYTQYF
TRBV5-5,CASSLVTGGDYGYTF
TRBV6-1,CASSEYRRGTNYGYTF
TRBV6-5,CASSYSREGQVFF
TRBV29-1,CSFRDRGDEQFF
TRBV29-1,CSVTDRGYGYTF
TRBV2,CASSELRTGVGANVLTF
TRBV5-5,CASSFFLTDLSSYNSPLHF
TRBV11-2,CASSLKTVVNTEAFF
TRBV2,CASDLSGTLNTGELFF
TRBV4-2,CASSLVWGRNEKLFF
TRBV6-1,CASSQAGQAFYEQYF
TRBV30,CAWSEQTVTEAFF
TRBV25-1,CASSKFNSYEQYF
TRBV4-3,CASSQDLEVKAFF
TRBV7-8,CASSPARQGSSTEAFF
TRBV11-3,CASSAKGGADTGELFF
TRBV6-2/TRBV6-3,CASSYSTSTDTQYF
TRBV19,CASSMGNPGVHTDTQYF
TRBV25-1,CASSAPPLGEQFF
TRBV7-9,CASSFSDTQYF
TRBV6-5,CASSRTSGNEQFF
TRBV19,CASSMGGIRNTEAFF
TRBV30,CAGIAGSTDTQYF
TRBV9,CASSVDGASGSTDTQYF
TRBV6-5,CASRRANVLTF
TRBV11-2,CASSLHGSGGSSF
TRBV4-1,CASSLIQTGRYEQYF
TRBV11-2,CASSLVVRADLGNTIYF
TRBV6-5,CASSYRTRDTQYF
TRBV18,CASSRSPSNEKLFF
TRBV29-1,CSVGGNEQFF
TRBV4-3,CASSQDLESEAFF
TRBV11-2,CASSQTGTGELFF
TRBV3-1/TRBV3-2,CASSQETSVYNEQFF